These 17 T cell receptor beta chains were all obtained from the same sample, sequenced in a study of T cells in Graves' hyperthyroidism and ophthalmopathy. TCR beta CDR3 regions were amplified from RNA transcripts. A first-round RT-PCR of the TCR CDR3 used the HTBI primer set. TCRdb passed the multiplex PCR reads through MiXCR, listing each CDR3 protein once. The repertoire holds some 300,000 distinct CDR3 sequences, roughly a fifth seen once, with 39% in the top ten. Input material: blood. The receptors derive from a man aged 50 to 60 with Graves' ophthalmopathy.

This rearrangement joins TRBV6-4 to TRBJ1-1; D is perhaps TRBD1 (5 bases). The CDR3 runs to 13 residues. The V end was cut by 2 bases, the J end by 2 bases, with 6 bases between. From germline, CDR1 is MRHNA and CDR2 SNTAGT. CDR3 in amino acids: CASSDRDNTEAFF. The CDR3 region has the DNA TGTGCCAGCAGTGACCGGGACAACACTGAAGCTTTCTTT.

The V gene is TRBV20-1, the J gene TRBJ2-1; 13 nucleotides line up with TRBD2. The CDR3 covers 19 residues. The junction had 17 bases not matched to a gene; V was cut back by 0 bases and J by 9 bases. CDR1 DFQATT and CDR2 SNEGSKA come from the germline V gene (reference sequence). The DNA of the CDR3 is TGCAGTGCTAGAGAAGGGGTAAATCCGGGACTAGCGGGAATCCGTGAGCAGTTCTTC. The encoded protein is CSAREGVNPGLAGIREQFF.

This clonotype was counted many times. The chain recombines TRBV6-5 with TRBJ2-7; D uncertain. The CDR3 covers 16 residues. Germline CDR1 reads MNHEY; CDR2 reads SVGAGI. V was trimmed by 2 bases and J by 5 bases, leaving 19 bases between them. This chain's CDR3 is CASSYSSRTYPNEQYF. CDR3 sequence (DNA): TGTGCCAGCAGTTACAGTTCTAGGACCTATCCAAACGAGCAGTACTTC.

The genes are TRBV6-1 and TRBJ2-6; perhaps TRBD1 as D (5 bases). V shed 4 bases and J shed 0 bases, with 10 bases lying between them. This CDR3 has 16 amino acids. The germline V gene encodes CDR1 MNHNS and CDR2 SASEGT. In DNA form, the CDR3 reads TGTGCCAGCAGTGCCTTGACAGTCTCTGGGGCCAACGTCCTGACTTTC. Translated: CASSALTVSGANVLTF.

The chain recombines TRBV6-1 with TRBJ1-3, with D possibly being TRBD1 (6 bases). Germline assignment: CDR1 MNHNS and CDR2 SASEGT. The CDR3 spans 13 residues. Trimming took off 6 bases at V and 1 base at J, with 7 bases between the two ends. The CDR3: CASSRGSGNTIYF. The CDR3, as DNA: TGTGCCAGCAGCAGGGGATCTGGAAACACCATATATTTT.

This clonotype came up a few times. This chain uses TRBV20-1 with TRBJ1-2, with D maybe TRBD1 (6 bases). From germline, CDR1 is DFQATT and CDR2 SNEGSKA (reference sequence). The V gene lost 3 bases and the J gene lost 2 bases, with 13 bases spanning the gap. This CDR3 region has 14 residues. CDR3 DNA sequence: TGCAGTGCTAGGGGGGCTCCCTACAACTATGGCTACACCTTC. Translating gives CSARGAPYNYGYTF.

The chain uses TRBV4-1 and TRBJ2-3; TRBD2 might be the D (5 bases). Germline V lookup: CDR1 MGHRA, CDR2 YSYEKL. CDR3 length: 15 amino acids. Trimming removed 2 bases at V and 4 bases at J, with 13 bases between. Written as DNA, the CDR3 is TGCGCCAGCAGCCAATCGGGATGGTCGCCAGATACGCAGTATTTT. It translates to CASSQSGWSPDTQYF.

This clonotype has only a few counts. The chain links TRBV5-8 to TRBJ2-5; the D is unclear. Trimming took 4 bases from V and 0 from J, leaving 10 bases between them. CDR3 length: 14 residues. The germline V gene encodes CDR1 SGHTS and CDR2 YDEGEE. The CDR3 coding sequence is TGTGCCAGCAGCCCGAGTGGCAACCAAGAGACCCAGTACTTC. Residues: CASSPSGNQETQYF. The variable domain in full, completed from reference TRBV5-8 and TRBJ2-5, reads EAGVTQSPTHLIKTRGQQATLRCSPISGHTSVYWYQQALGLGLQFLLWYDEGEERNRGNFPPRFSGRQFPNYSSELNVNALELEDSALYLCASSPSGNQETQYFGPGTRLLVL.

This clonotype was picked up many times. The chain carries TRBV2 and TRBJ1-1; TRBD1 is a possible D gene (6 bases). This CDR3 is built from 13 residues. Looked up from germline, CDR1 is SNHLY and CDR2 is FYNNEI. The V end was cut by 6 bases, the J end by 4 bases, with 12 bases between. As DNA, the CDR3 is TGTGCCAGCAGCAGGGGTCTGGGCACTGAAGCTTTCTTT. Protein product: CASSRGLGTEAFF.

This clonotype was seen a handful of times. The chain is built from TRBV15 and TRBJ2-2, with D uncertain. From germline, CDR1 is LNHNV and CDR2 YYDKDF (reference sequence). CDR3 length: 13 residues. The V and J ends lost 0 bases and 3 bases respectively, with 2 bases between them. This CDR3 reads CATSRDYTGELFF. Written as DNA, the CDR3 is TGTGCCACCAGCAGAGATTACACCGGGGAGCTGTTTTTT.

This clonotype was observed a handful of times. The chain employs TRBV6-1 and TRBJ1-6, with 11 bases lining up with TRBD1. J gave up 4 bases and V 5 bases, and 7 bases lay outside the gene matches. Germline CDR1 is MNHNS and CDR2 is SASEGT. The CDR3 runs 17 residues. In DNA form, the CDR3 reads TGTGCCAGCAGTCCGGAGGGACAGGGGGTTTATAATTCACCCCTCCACTTT. The encoded protein is CASSPEGQGVYNSPLHF.

CDR3 nucleotides: TGTGCCAGCAGCTTCTTCTTCGAGGGACTAGCGGGAGGCCCCTACGAGCAGTACTTC. This gives the protein CASSFFFEGLAGGPYEQYF. V gene TRBV7-2 combines with J gene TRBJ2-7; 15 bases agree with TRBD2. The CDR3 length is 19 residues. The germline CDR1 and CDR2 sequences are SGHTA and FQGNSA. After removal of 3 bases from V and 2 bases from J, the junction contained 11 bases not matched to a gene.

The chain employs TRBV24-1 and TRBJ2-5, with D unresolved. The length of the CDR3 is 11 residues. The V end was cut by 4 bases, the J end by 5 bases, with 4 bases between. Germline V gives CDR1 KGHDR, CDR2 SFDVKD. The CDR3 loop is CATSERETQYF. The CDR3, as DNA: TGTGCCACCAGTGAGCGGGAGACCCAGTACTTC.

In this sample, this clonotype turned up many times. J is TRBJ1-5 and V is TRBV28, with D perhaps TRBD1 (6 bases). V dropped 5 bases and J dropped 7 bases, with 12 bases sitting between them. This CDR3 region has 13 residues. In germline, CDR1 is MDHEN, CDR2 SYDVKM. The DNA of the CDR3 is TGTGCCAGCAGTCCCGCAACAGGGCAGCCCCAGCATTTT. It is translated as CASSPATGQPQHF.

Here the CDR3 reads CSAPRTTNYEQYF. The DNA of the CDR3 is TGCAGTGCTCCCAGGACTACCAACTACGAGCAGTACTTC. The V call is TRBV20-1, the J call TRBJ2-7, with D possibly matching TRBD2 (6 bases). V was cut by 5 bases and J by 3 bases, with 14 bases left in between. The CDR3 spans 13 residues. CDR1 is DFQATT and CDR2 is SNEGSKA in the germline V gene (reference sequence).

This clonotype turned up a few times. The chain employs TRBV9 and TRBJ2-7; the D is unclear. CDR3 size: 16 residues. Per germline, CDR1 SGDLS and CDR2 YYNGEE. Trimming cost V 4 bases and J 0 bases, with 17 bases left between them. The CDR3 DNA sequence: TGTGCCAGCAGCCCGCGGACCGAATTCTCCTCCTACGAGCAGTACTTC. Amino acid sequence: CASSPRTEFSSYEQYF.

This clonotype has a handful of counts. This chain connects TRBV29-1 to TRBJ2-6; no clear D gene. The germline V and J ends were trimmed by 4 bases and 0 bases, with 10 bases remaining between them. This CDR3 is 15 amino acids long. In germline, CDR1 is SQVTM, CDR2 ANQGSEA. CDR3 sequence reads: CSVGVVDSGANVLTF. CDR3 bases: TGCAGCGTTGGGGTGGTAGACTCTGGGGCCAACGTCCTGACTTTC. The entire variable domain, with the rest obtained from reference TRBV29-1 and TRBJ2-6, is as follows: SAVISQKPSRDICQRGTSLTIQCQVDSQVTMMFWYRQQPGQSLTLIATANQGSEATYESGFVIDKFPISRPNLTFSTLTVSNMSPEDSSIYLCSVGVVDSGANVLTFGAGSRLTVL.